The clone carrying this TCR beta chain has at least ten counts. Its cognate antigen is unknown. These data are taken from a study of spatial heterogeneity in lung cancer. Background on the study: There were consistently more beta-chain sequences detected than alpha-chain sequences. TCR and UMI combinations that were unique each appeared, on average, more than ten times in raw reads. Study findings and constraints: Ubiquitous expanded tumor TCRs appeared in blood more at resection than follow-up.

Time point defined: sample taken at primary tumor resection. Frozen PBMC, nontumor lung or tumor provided whole RNA, which was sequenced unsorted. A single record per CDR3 protein comes from TCRdb applying MiXCR to the 5' RACE reads. This table has about 22,000 distinct CDR3 sequences, about 4.5% appearing once. V was shortened by 5 bases and J by 2 bases, with 12 bases between the two germline ends. The CDR3 covers 14 residues. The germline CDR1 and CDR2 sequences are SGHTA and FQGNSA. The rearrangement uses TRBV7-2 and TRBJ1-1, with TRBD1 as a possible D gene (6 bases). This receptor was taken from a male donor with early-stage non-small cell lung cancer. Sequencing used PBMCs, obtained at surgery. Here the CDR3 DNA reads TGTGCCAGCAGCGCCCTGACAGGAAACACTGAAGCTTTCTTT. Protein product: CASSALTGNTEAFF.